This TCR beta chain was sequenced for a study of blood T cell repertoires in COVID-19. As for the study in general: The United States, Italy and Spain supplied acute and convalescent COVID-19 samples. Sample material is recorded as cDNA or gDNA derived from T cells, B-cell-depleted T cells, or PBMCs.

The CDR3 loop spans 14 amino acids. Germline loops: CDR1 SGHTA, CDR2 FQGNSA. V lost 9 bases and J lost 4; bases outside the gene matches: 9. Assay used: immunoSEQ multiplex PCR; TCRdb lists only in-frame clones, some missing. Here the sample spans 180,000 or so clones, roughly 85% being singletons. The chain has TRBV7-2 and TRBJ1-1; TRBD1 matches 9 bases. The TCR was taken from a woman of 80 years or more with acute or convalescent COVID-19. What was sequenced was peripheral blood. CDR3 sequence: CASNRGREITEAFF. CDR3 DNA sequence: TGTGCCAGTAACAGGGGGCGGGAAATCACTGAAGCTTTCTTT. The variable domain in full, completed from reference TRBV7-2 and TRBJ1-1, reads GAGVSQSPSNKVTEKGKDVELRCDPISGHTALYWYRQSLGQGLEFLIYFQGNSAPDKSGLPSDRFSAERTGGSVSTLTIQRTQQEDSAVYLCASNRGREITEAFFGQGTRLTVV.